One and the same sample provided the 15 T cell receptor beta chains below, sequenced in a study of PD-1 blockade in classical Hodgkin lymphoma (dated by TCRdb to between 2020 and 2021). The library came from the immunoSEQ multiplex PCR assay. Drawn from immuneACCESS, this table holds only the in-frame rearrangements with V and J called that TCRdb kept. Clones are partly lost; checked studies trace under half to an unresolved V gene and leave the rest unexplained. Here the sample has about 150,000 clones; around four fifths occur a single time. The ten biggest clones cover over 7.5% of the sample. This sample's time point label indicates: cycle 2 day 1 (C2D1) of nivolumab. Every trial patient had relapsed after autologous stem cell transplantation, and cohorts A, B and C differed in prior brentuximab vedotin exposure. Sequencing was performed on peripheral blood mononuclear cells (PBMCs), taken before the second cycle of nivolumab. The receptors derive from a human donor with classical Hodgkin lymphoma.

The gene calls are TRBV7-2 and TRBJ2-7; TRBD1 matches 7 bases. The CDR3 has 13 amino acids. Germline CDR1 and CDR2: SGHTA and FQGNSA. Trimming cost V 1 base and J 7 bases; bases outside gene matches: 4. CDR3 nucleotide sequence: TGTGCCAGCAGCTTAGTGGAACAGGGGGAGCAGTACTTC. Translating it yields CASSLVEQGEQYF.

The chain carries TRBV9 and TRBJ1-1; no firm D call. CDR1 and CDR2 (germline): SGDLS, YYNGEE. The CDR3 is 14 amino acids. V was cut by 1 base and J by 0 bases, with 7 bases left in between. The CDR3 is CASSVRGVNTEAFF. DNA of the CDR3: TGTGCCAGCAGCGTACGGGGTGTGAACACTGAAGCTTTCTTT.

The table lists this clone with a count of one. Other DNA sequences from this sample encode an identical CDR3 as well. The chain has TRBV6-5 and TRBJ1-2; 7 nucleotides line up with TRBD1. V lost 7 bases and J lost 4; bases outside the gene matches: 6. From germline, CDR1 is MNHEY and CDR2 SVGAGI. The CDR3 consists of 13 residues. The CDR3 is CASTRTGGYGYTF. For the CDR3, the DNA is TGTGCCAGCACCCGGACAGGAGGCTATGGCTACACCTTC.

This clone was counted at least ten times. V gene TRBV15 combines with J gene TRBJ1-1; D gene unclear. The V gene's germline CDR1 is LNHNV and CDR2 YYDKDF (reference sequence). V lost 6 bases and J lost 9, with 11 bases in between. The CDR3 runs 11 residues. The CDR3 coding sequence is TGTGCCACCAGGATGGAAGGAAAAGCTTTCTTT. Its translation is CATRMEGKAFF.

DNA of the CDR3: TGTGCCAGCAGTGGGGAACAGGGGGCAAGAGAAAAACTGTTTTTT. Translated: CASSGEQGAREKLFF. The chain recombines TRBV6-5 with TRBJ1-4, with 9 bases lining up with TRBD1. Germline V gives CDR1 MNHEY, CDR2 SVGAGI. V trimming: 5 bases; J trimming: 8 bases; junction bases outside the gene matches: 9. The CDR3 loop spans 15 amino acids.

The chain carries TRBV10-2 and TRBJ2-1; D not resolved. Per the germline V gene, CDR1 is WSHSY and CDR2 is SAAADI. The CDR3 covers 15 residues. Trimming shortened V by 4 bases and J by 0 bases, and 10 bases separated the two germline ends. CDR3 bases: TGCGCCAGCAGTGTCCCAGCCAGCTCCTACAATGAGCAGTTCTTC. As protein: CASSVPASSYNEQFF.

The sample holds a few counts of this clone. V is TRBV10-1 and J is TRBJ2-1, with TRBD2 matching 13 bases. The CDR3 has 17 amino acids. The germline V gene encodes CDR1 WNHNN and CDR2 SYGVQD (reference sequence). The trim removed 6 bases at V and 8 bases at J, leaving 13 bases unmatched. The CDR3 reads CASSPPPGLAGDYEQFF. The CDR3 bases are TGCGCCAGCAGCCCCCCACCCGGACTAGCGGGAGATTATGAGCAGTTCTTC.

This sequence joins TRBV7-6 and TRBJ2-7; 10 bases are shared with TRBD2. Looked up from germline, CDR1 is SGHVS and CDR2 is FNYEAQ. After removal of 3 bases from V and 4 bases from J, the junction contained 6 bases not matched to a gene. The CDR3 covers 15 residues. The CDR3 here is CASSFSLAGAYEQYF. The DNA for the CDR3 is TGTGCCAGCAGCTTTTCTCTAGCGGGGGCGTACGAGCAGTACTTC.

The rearrangement joins TRBV5-5 to TRBJ1-1, with 7 bases aligning to TRBD1. The CDR3 is 15 amino acids. V shed 4 bases, J shed 0 bases, and the junction held 6 bases outside the gene matches. The germline V gene encodes CDR1 SGHKS and CDR2 YYEKEE (reference sequence). CDR3: CASSQMGTVNTEAFF. The CDR3 nucleotides read TGTGCCAGCAGCCAAATGGGGACAGTGAACACTGAAGCTTTCTTT.

V is TRBV5-5 and J is TRBJ2-4; D is possibly TRBD1 (7 bases). V was clipped by 4 bases and J by 6 bases, with 17 bases between them. CDR1 and CDR2 (germline): SGHKS, YYEKEE (reference sequence). The CDR3 has 15 residues. In DNA, the CDR3 is TGTGCCAGCAGCCCGGGCGGGACAGCCTTAAACATTCAGTACTTC. Encoded protein: CASSPGGTALNIQYF.

The chain is built from TRBV7-9 and TRBJ1-6; D is ambiguous. The CDR3 is 13 amino acids. Trimming left V 5 bases short and J 10 bases short, with 12 bases between. Germline CDR1 is SEHNR and CDR2 is FQNEAQ (reference sequence). CDR3 nucleotide sequence: TGTGCCAGCAGCACCCGGAGGGAATCACCCCTCCACTTT. Its protein product is CASSTRRESPLHF.

The chain employs TRBV29-1 and TRBJ1-4, with unresolved D. CDR1 and CDR2 (germline): SQVTM, ANQGSEA. The CDR3 has 13 amino acids. V gave up 4 bases and J gave up 4 bases, with 10 bases separating them. DNA of the CDR3: TGCAGCGTTGGGACGGTGTATAATGAAAAACTGTTTTTT. It encodes CSVGTVYNEKLFF.

This clone was counted once. This chain joins TRBV29-1 and TRBJ1-1; a weak D match, TRBD1 (5 bases). The V gene's germline CDR1 is SQVTM and CDR2 ANQGSEA. V was cut by 1 base and J by 2 bases, with 8 bases left in between. This CDR3 has 13 amino acids. This chain's CDR3 is CSVEGGTNTEAFF. The CDR3 DNA reads TGCAGCGTTGAAGGAGGGACTAACACTGAAGCTTTCTTT.

The chain combines TRBV7-9 with TRBJ2-5; 8 nucleotides line up with TRBD2. The CDR3 is 14 residues long. Per the germline V gene, CDR1 is SEHNR and CDR2 is FQNEAQ (reference sequence). V lost 5 bases and J lost 5; bases outside the gene matches: 7. CDR3 protein: CASSPWTSRETQYF. The CDR3 region has the DNA TGTGCCAGCAGCCCCTGGACTAGCCGGGAGACCCAGTACTTC.

The J gene is TRBJ1-5, the V gene TRBV6-6, with D maybe TRBD1 (6 bases). The CDR3 is made up of 13 amino acids. CDR1 is MNHNY and CDR2 is SVGAGI in the germline V gene (reference sequence). V was pared by 5 bases and J by 4 bases, with 9 bases between. CDR3 nucleotide sequence: TGTGCCAGCAGTAATACAGGGAATCAGCCCCAGCATTTT. This translates into CASSNTGNQPQHF.